The clone carrying this T cell receptor (beta chain) came up a few times. The target antigen is unknown. This CDR3 is 15 amino acids long. V dropped 6 bases and J dropped 6; count of bases not matched to a gene: 10. Germline-derived CDR1 and CDR2 are SGHRS and YFSETQ. Here immunoSEQ multiplex PCR was the method, and the copy in TCRdb shows in-frame clones only, minus some. The table records roughly 67,000 clones, around nine tenths of them present only once. This specimen belongs to a study of OX40 agonist ivuxolimab in advanced cancers. Findings and limits, study-wide: The antigens recognized by the expanded peripheral T cells, that is their antigen specificity, were not determined.

The receptor was derived from an adult with an advanced solid tumor such as melanoma, head and neck, liver or kidney cancer. This chain links TRBV5-1 with TRBJ2-2; 8 nucleotides align to TRBD1. The sample was CD4+ or CD8+ T cells sorted from blood, taken in a trial of the OX40 agonist ivuxolimab. CDR3 DNA: TGCGCCAGCAATCCAGTGACAGGGGATTCCGGGGAGCTGTTTTTT. Its translation is CASNPVTGDSGELFF. The full variable domain, its missing parts supplied by reference TRBV5-1 and TRBJ2-2, is KAGVTQTPRYLIKTRGQQVTLSCSPISGHRSVSWYQQTPGQGLQFLFEYFSETQRNKGNFPGRFSGRQFSNSRSEMNVSTLELGDSALYLCASNPVTGDSGELFFGEGSRLTVL.